The T cell receptor (beta chain) under discussion was sequenced for a study of blood T cell repertoires in COVID-19. The wider study: Sites across the United States, Italy and Spain contributed samples from acute and convalescent COVID-19. T cells, B-cell-depleted T cells, or PBMCs supplied cDNA or gDNA.

Trimming removed 5 bases from V and 4 bases from J, with 11 bases in between. This CDR3 spans 14 amino acids. Germline V gives CDR1 SGHTA, CDR2 FQGNSA. Repertoires were generated with immunoSEQ multiplex PCR, while TCRdb's copy carries only in-frame clones and drops some. The data contain roughly 91,000 clones, roughly 89% of them singletons. This sequence was found in a man in his 70s with active or convalescent COVID-19. Sequencing input: peripheral blood. This sequence joins TRBV7-2 and TRBJ2-2, with D perhaps TRBD2 (5 bases). CDR3 amino acids: CASSPSGSTGELFF. The CDR3 DNA is TGTGCCAGCAGCCCGAGCGGATCCACCGGGGAGCTGTTTTTT.